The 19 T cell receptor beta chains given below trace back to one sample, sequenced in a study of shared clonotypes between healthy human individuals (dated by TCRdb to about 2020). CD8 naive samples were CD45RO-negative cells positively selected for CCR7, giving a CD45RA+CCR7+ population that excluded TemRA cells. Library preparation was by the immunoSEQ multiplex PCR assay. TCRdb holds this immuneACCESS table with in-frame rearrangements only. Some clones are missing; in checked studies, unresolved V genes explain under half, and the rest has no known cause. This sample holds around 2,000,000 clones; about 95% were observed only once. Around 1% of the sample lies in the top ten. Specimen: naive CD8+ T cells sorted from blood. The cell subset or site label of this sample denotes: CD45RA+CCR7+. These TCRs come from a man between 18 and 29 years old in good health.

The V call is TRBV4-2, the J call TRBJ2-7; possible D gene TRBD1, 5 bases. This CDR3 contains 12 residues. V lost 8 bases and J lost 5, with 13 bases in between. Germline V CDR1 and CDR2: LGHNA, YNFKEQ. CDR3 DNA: TGTGCCAGCTCCTCTGGGGCCCACGAGCAGTACTTC. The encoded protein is CASSSGAHEQYF.

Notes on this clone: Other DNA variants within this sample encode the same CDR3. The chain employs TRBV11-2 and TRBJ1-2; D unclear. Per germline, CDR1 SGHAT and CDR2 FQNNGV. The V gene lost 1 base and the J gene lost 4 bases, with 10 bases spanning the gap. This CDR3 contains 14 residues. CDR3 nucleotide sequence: TGTGCCAGCAGCTTAGGGGGTTCGCCCTATGGCTACACCTTC. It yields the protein CASSLGGSPYGYTF.

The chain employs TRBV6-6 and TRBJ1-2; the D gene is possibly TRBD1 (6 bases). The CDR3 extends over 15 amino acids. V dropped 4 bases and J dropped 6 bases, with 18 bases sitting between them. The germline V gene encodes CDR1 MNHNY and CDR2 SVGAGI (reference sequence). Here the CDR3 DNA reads TGTGCCAGCAGTTCTGAGGGGGTTTGGAAAGATGGCTACACCTTC. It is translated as CASSSEGVWKDGYTF.

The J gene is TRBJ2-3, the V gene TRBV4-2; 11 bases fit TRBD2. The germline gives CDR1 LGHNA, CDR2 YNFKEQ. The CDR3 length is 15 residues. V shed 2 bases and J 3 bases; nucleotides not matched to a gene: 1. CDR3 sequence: CASSQSSGGTDTQYF. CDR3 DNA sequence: TGTGCCAGCAGCCAATCTAGCGGGGGGACAGATACGCAGTATTTT.

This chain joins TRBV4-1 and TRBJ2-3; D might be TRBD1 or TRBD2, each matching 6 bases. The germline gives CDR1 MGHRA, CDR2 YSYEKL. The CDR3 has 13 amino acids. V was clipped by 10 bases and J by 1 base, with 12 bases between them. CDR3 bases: TGCGCCACCAAAAGGGGGGGCACAGATACGCAGTATTTT. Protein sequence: CATKRGGTDTQYF.

CDR3 in amino acids: CASSWLAGPEQYF. CDR3 nucleotides: TGTGCCAGCAGCTGGCTAGCGGGGCCGGAGCAGTACTTC. The chain couples TRBV7-9 to TRBJ2-7; 9 nucleotides line up with TRBD2. V lost 4 bases and J lost 7; bases outside the gene matches: 5. This CDR3 spans 13 amino acids. Germline V gene data show CDR1 as SEHNR and CDR2 as FQNEAQ (reference sequence). Variable domain in full (rest from reference TRBV7-9 and TRBJ2-7): DTGVSQNPRHKITKRGQNVTFRCDPISEHNRLYWYRQTLGQGPEFLTYFQNEAQLEKSRLLSDRFSAERPKGSFSTLEIQRTEQGDSAMYLCASSWLAGPEQYFGPGTRLTVT.

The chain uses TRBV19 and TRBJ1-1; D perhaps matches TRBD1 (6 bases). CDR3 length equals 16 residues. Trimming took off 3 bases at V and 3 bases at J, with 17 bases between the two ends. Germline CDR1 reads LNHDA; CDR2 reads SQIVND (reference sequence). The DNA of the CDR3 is TGTGCCAGTAGTATCGACCCCAGGGGTAAAGACACTGAAGCTTTCTTT. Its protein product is CASSIDPRGKDTEAFF.

The CDR3 nucleotides read TGCAGCGTTGGGGCTAATGAAAAACTGTTTTTT. This encodes CSVGANEKLFF. V and J are TRBV29-1 and TRBJ1-4; D is unresolved. V lost 4 bases and J lost 3, with 3 bases in between. Germline CDR1 is SQVTM and CDR2 is ANQGSEA. The CDR3 length is 11 residues.

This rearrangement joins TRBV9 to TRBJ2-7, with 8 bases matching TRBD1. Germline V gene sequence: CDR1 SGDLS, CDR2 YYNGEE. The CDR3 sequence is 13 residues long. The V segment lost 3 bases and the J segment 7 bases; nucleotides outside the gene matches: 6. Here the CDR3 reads CASSAGQAGEQYF. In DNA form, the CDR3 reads TGTGCCAGCAGCGCGGGACAGGCGGGAGAGCAGTACTTC. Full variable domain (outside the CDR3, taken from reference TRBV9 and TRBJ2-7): DSGVTQTPKHLITATGQRVTLRCSPRSGDLSVYWYQQSLDQGLQFLIQYYNGEERAKGNILERFSAQQFPDLHSELNLSSLELGDSALYFCASSAGQAGEQYFGPGTRLTVT.

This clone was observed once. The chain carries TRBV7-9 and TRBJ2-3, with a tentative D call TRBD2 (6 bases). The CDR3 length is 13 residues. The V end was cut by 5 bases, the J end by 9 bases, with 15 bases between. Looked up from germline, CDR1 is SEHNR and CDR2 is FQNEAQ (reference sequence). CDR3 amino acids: CASSTPSGETQYF. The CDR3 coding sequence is TGTGCCAGCAGCACCCCTTCGGGGGAAACGCAGTATTTT.

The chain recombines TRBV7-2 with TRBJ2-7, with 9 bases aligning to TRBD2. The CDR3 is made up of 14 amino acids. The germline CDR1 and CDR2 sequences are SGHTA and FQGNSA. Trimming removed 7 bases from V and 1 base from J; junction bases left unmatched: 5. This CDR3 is CASKLAGESYEQYF. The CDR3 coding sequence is TGTGCCAGCAAATTAGCGGGAGAGTCCTACGAGCAGTACTTC.

CDR3 nucleotides: TGTGCCAGCAGTGACCAGGGGACTGGAAACACCATATATTTT. Its protein is CASSDQGTGNTIYF. V gene TRBV2 combines with J gene TRBJ1-3; perhaps TRBD1 as D (6 bases). The CDR3 loop spans 14 amino acids. Germline V CDR1 and CDR2: SNHLY, FYNNEI. V was clipped by 3 bases and J by 2 bases, with 8 bases between them. Complete variable domain (other parts from reference TRBV2 and TRBJ1-3): EPEVTQTPSHQVTQMGQEVILRCVPISNHLYFYWYRQILGQKVEFLVSFYNNEISEKSEIFDDQFSVERPDGSNFTLKIRSTKLEDSAMYFCASSDQGTGNTIYFGEGSWLTVV.

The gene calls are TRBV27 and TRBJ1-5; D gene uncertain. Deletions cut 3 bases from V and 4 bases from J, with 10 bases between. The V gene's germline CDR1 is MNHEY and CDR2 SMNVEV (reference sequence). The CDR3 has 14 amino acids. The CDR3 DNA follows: TGTGCCAGCAGTTTGTACCCACAAAATCAGCCCCAGCATTTT. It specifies CASSLYPQNQPQHF.

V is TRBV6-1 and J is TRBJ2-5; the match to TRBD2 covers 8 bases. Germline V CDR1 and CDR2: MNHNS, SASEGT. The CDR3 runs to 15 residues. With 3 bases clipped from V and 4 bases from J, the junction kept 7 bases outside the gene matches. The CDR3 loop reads CASSDPGLGGETQYF. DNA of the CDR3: TGTGCCAGCAGTGACCCGGGACTAGGAGGAGAGACCCAGTACTTC.

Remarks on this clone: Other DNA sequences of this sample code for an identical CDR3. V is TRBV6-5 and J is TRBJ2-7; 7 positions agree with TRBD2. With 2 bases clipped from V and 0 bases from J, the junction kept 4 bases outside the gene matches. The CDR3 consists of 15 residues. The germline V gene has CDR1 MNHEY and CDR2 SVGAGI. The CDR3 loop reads CASSYGGGGSYEQYF. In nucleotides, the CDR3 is TGTGCCAGCAGTTACGGTGGGGGGGGCTCCTACGAGCAGTACTTC.

The CDR3 here is CASSSSTGSGANVLTF. Written as DNA, the CDR3 is TGTGCCAGCAGCTCATCAACAGGCTCTGGGGCCAACGTCCTGACTTTC. The chain links TRBV7-9 to TRBJ2-6; perhaps TRBD1 as D (5 bases). This CDR3 region has 16 residues. CDR1 is SEHNR and CDR2 is FQNEAQ in the germline V gene (reference sequence). Trimming stripped 4 bases from V and 0 bases from J, with 10 bases between. Variable domain in full (rest from reference TRBV7-9 and TRBJ2-6): DTGVSQNPRHKITKRGQNVTFRCDPISEHNRLYWYRQTLGQGPEFLTYFQNEAQLEKSRLLSDRFSAERPKGSFSTLEIQRTEQGDSAMYLCASSSSTGSGANVLTFGAGSRLTVL.

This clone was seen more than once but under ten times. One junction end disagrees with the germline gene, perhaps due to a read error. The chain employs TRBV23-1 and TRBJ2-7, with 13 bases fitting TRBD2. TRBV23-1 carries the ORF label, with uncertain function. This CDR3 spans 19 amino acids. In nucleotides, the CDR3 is TGCGCCAGCAGTCATTCACGTGGGACTAGCGGGAAGTACTCCCACGAGCAGTACTTC. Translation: CASSHSRGTSGKYSHEQYF.

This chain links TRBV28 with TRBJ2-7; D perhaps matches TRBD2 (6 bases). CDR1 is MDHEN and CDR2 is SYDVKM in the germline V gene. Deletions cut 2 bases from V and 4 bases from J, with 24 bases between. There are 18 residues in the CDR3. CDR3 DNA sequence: TGTGCCAGCAGTTTAAAATGGGAGACGGGAGTCGGAAAGTACGAGCAGTACTTC. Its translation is CASSLKWETGVGKYEQYF.

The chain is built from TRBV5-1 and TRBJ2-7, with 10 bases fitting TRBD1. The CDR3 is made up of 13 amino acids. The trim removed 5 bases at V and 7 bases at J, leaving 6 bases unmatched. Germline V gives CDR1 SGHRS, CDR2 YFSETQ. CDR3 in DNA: TGCGCCAGCAGTTGGGACAGGGGAAAGGAGCAGTACTTC. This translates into CASSWDRGKEQYF.